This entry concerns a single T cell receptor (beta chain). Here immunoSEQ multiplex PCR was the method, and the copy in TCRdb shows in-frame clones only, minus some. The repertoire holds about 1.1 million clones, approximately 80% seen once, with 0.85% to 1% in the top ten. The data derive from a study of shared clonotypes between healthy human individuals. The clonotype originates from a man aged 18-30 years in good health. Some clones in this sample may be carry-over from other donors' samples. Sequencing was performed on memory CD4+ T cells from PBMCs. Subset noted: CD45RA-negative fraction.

CDR3 in DNA: TGTGCCAGCAGGGGAGGGACTAGCGGAGACTACAATGAGCAGTTCTTC. It translates to CASRGGTSGDYNEQFF. The genes are TRBV28 and TRBJ2-1; 11 bases match TRBD2. Germline assignment: CDR1 MDHEN and CDR2 SYDVKM. Trimming at V came to 6 bases and at J to 3 bases, leaving 7 bases not matched to a gene. The CDR3 is 16 residues long.